The 30 T cell receptor beta chains below were found in one sample sequenced in a study of T cells in Graves' hyperthyroidism and ophthalmopathy. TCR beta CDR3 regions were amplified from RNA. Carried out on the TCR CDR3, a first-round RT-PCR used the HTBI primer set. Each CDR3 protein is one row after TCRdb ran MiXCR on the multiplex PCR reads. The sample includes over 700,000 distinct CDR3 sequences, around 38% of them seen just once. Sequencing used blood. These receptor sequences come from a man between 18 and 35 years old with Graves' hyperthyroidism.

This clonotype was observed many times. The rearrangement uses TRBV2 and TRBJ2-5; D assignment may be TRBD1 or TRBD2 (5 bases each). Trimming removed 3 bases at V and 3 bases at J, with 8 bases between. Germline assignment: CDR1 SNHLY and CDR2 FYNNEI. The CDR3 runs 13 residues. For the CDR3, the DNA is TGTGCCAGCAGTGATGAGGGGAAAGAGACCCAGTACTTC. This gives the protein CASSDEGKETQYF.

The rearrangement links TRBV2 to TRBJ1-6; 7 nucleotides line up with TRBD1. CDR1 and CDR2 from the germline V gene are SNHLY and FYNNEI. The ends lost 5 bases at V and 4 bases at J; junction bases unmatched: 5. This CDR3 has 15 amino acids. The CDR3 coding sequence is TGTGCCAGCAGTTTCCGGGACAGATATAATTCACCCCTCCACTTT. This encodes CASSFRDRYNSPLHF.

With regard to this clonotype: An end of the junction does not agree with germline; a read error may underlie this. The rearrangement links TRBV20-1 to TRBJ1-1, with a weak D call TRBD1 (5 bases). The CDR3 covers 14 residues. Germline CDR1 reads DFQATT; CDR2 reads SNEGSKA (reference sequence). Here the CDR3 reads CSARGVAVSTEAFF. The CDR3 coding sequence is TGCAGTGCCAGAGGGGTTGCAGTATCCACTGAAGCTTTCTTT.

This clonotype was seen a handful of times. V usage is TRBV7-9 and J usage is TRBJ1-1; D possibly corresponds to TRBD1 (5 bases). Germline assignment: CDR1 SEHNR and CDR2 FQNEAQ (reference sequence). Trimming left V 2 bases short and J 3 bases short, with 25 bases between. The CDR3 spans 19 residues. The CDR3, as DNA: TGTGCCAGCAGCTTAAGGGGCGTGAAGGCAGTAAGTTCCCACACTGAAGCTTTCTTT. Its translation: CASSLRGVKAVSSHTEAFF.

The chain carries TRBV25-1 and TRBJ2-6; a possible D gene is TRBD1 (5 bases). V was cut by 5 bases and J by 4 bases, with 9 bases left in between. This CDR3 is built from 14 residues. The germline V gene encodes CDR1 MGHDK and CDR2 SYGVNS. The CDR3 loop is CASSTRQGANVLTF. CDR3 nucleotide sequence: TGTGCCAGCAGTACCCGACAGGGGGCCAACGTCCTGACTTTC.

The chain is built from TRBV7-2 and TRBJ1-4; D gene uncertain. In germline, CDR1 is SGHTA, CDR2 FQGNSA. Trimming took off 1 base at V and 0 bases at J, with 9 bases between the two ends. There are 16 residues in the CDR3. CDR3 sequence: CASSLGPPATNEKLFF. For the CDR3, the DNA is TGTGCCAGCAGCTTAGGTCCCCCAGCAACTAATGAAAAACTGTTTTTT.

This clonotype was counted ten times or more. The V and J genes are TRBV29-1 and TRBJ2-7, with TRBD1 identical over 9 bases. The V and J ends lost 4 bases and 3 bases, in that order; junction bases with no gene match: 1. Germline-derived CDR1 and CDR2 are SQVTM and ANQGSEA. CDR3 size: 12 residues. The CDR3 loop reads CSVVTGGYEQYF. CDR3 DNA: TGCAGCGTTGTGACAGGGGGCTACGAGCAGTACTTC.

This chain links TRBV29-1 with TRBJ2-5; D assignment may be TRBD1 or TRBD2 (5 bases each). Trimming took off 4 bases at V and 4 bases at J, with 13 bases between the two ends. CDR3 length equals 13 residues. In germline, CDR1 is SQVTM, CDR2 ANQGSEA. The CDR3 region is CSVAGSGGETQYF. CDR3 nucleotide sequence: TGCAGCGTTGCAGGGAGTGGAGGAGAGACCCAGTACTTC.

The chain uses TRBV10-2 and TRBJ1-1; no reliable D call. Per the germline V gene, CDR1 is WSHSY and CDR2 is SAAADI. Trimming took 10 bases from V and 3 from J, leaving 21 bases between them. The CDR3 has 15 amino acids. Here the CDR3 reads CATMAPRGKDTEAFF. Written as DNA, the CDR3 is TGCGCCACCATGGCCCCACGGGGTAAGGACACTGAAGCTTTCTTT.

This clonotype was seen ten or more times. The rearrangement links TRBV20-1 to TRBJ1-1; D not certain. CDR1 is DFQATT and CDR2 is SNEGSKA in the germline V gene (reference sequence). This CDR3 contains 13 residues. The V gene lost 6 bases and the J gene lost 5 bases, with 16 bases spanning the gap. The CDR3 sequence is CSAERLVGTEAFF. As DNA, the CDR3 is TGCAGTGCGGAGCGGTTAGTGGGGACTGAAGCTTTCTTT.

Concerning this clonotype itself: Since no conserved phenylalanine or tryptophan closes the CDR3, a read error is the likely cause. The gene calls are TRBV7-9 and TRBJ2-7; the D gene is possibly TRBD2 (6 bases). CDR3 length equals 14 residues. Trimming cost V 3 bases and J 0 bases, with 9 bases left between them. Germline CDR1 SEHNR, CDR2 FQNEAQ (reference sequence). The CDR3 nucleotides read TGTGCCAGCAGCTTGGAGGGAGGCTCCTACGAGCAGTACCTC. Residues: CASSLEGGSYEQYL.

This clonotype was recorded at least ten times. The chain links TRBV7-9 to TRBJ1-3; D ambiguous. CDR1 and CDR2 from the germline V gene are SEHNR and FQNEAQ (reference sequence). V was shortened by 6 bases and J by 6 bases, with 9 bases between the two germline ends. The CDR3 has 12 amino acids. The CDR3 DNA reads TGTGCCAGCAGGTCCCCAGTAAACACCATATATTTT. As protein: CASRSPVNTIYF. The full variable domain, completed using reference TRBV7-9 and TRBJ1-3, is DTGVSQNPRHKITKRGQNVTFRCDPISEHNRLYWYRQTLGQGPEFLTYFQNEAQLEKSRLLSDRFSAERPKGSFSTLEIQRTEQGDSAMYLCASRSPVNTIYFGEGSWLTVV.

The chain combines TRBV6-6 with TRBJ1-5; TRBD1 is a possible D gene (5 bases). This CDR3 has 13 residues. With 10 bases removed from V and 5 bases from J, the gap between germline ends came to 15 bases. Germline V lookup: CDR1 MNHNY, CDR2 SVGAGI (reference sequence). The CDR3 region has the DNA TGTGCCAACCCGAGGGGTAACTATCAGCCCCAGCATTTT. Protein product: CANPRGNYQPQHF.

This clonotype was seen ten or more times. The genes are TRBV2 and TRBJ2-2; 7 positions match TRBD2. Germline V gene lookup returns CDR1 SNHLY and CDR2 FYNNEI. V shed 10 bases, J shed 5 bases, and the junction held 4 bases outside the gene matches. The CDR3 has 12 amino acids. CDR3 sequence (DNA): TGTGCCACCTCGGGGGGAACCGGGGAGCTGTTTTTT. This translates into CATSGGTGELFF.

V is TRBV25-1 and J is TRBJ2-5; D possibly corresponds to TRBD1 (7 bases). This CDR3 has 14 amino acids. From germline, CDR1 is MGHDK and CDR2 SYGVNS. Deletions cut 5 bases from V and 9 bases from J, with 19 bases between. CDR3 residues: CASSLGQVGEAQYF. CDR3 sequence (DNA): TGTGCCAGCAGTCTTGGACAGGTCGGGGAGGCCCAGTACTTC.

The rearrangement links TRBV9 to TRBJ1-3; the D gene is possibly TRBD1 (6 bases). Germline assignment: CDR1 SGDLS and CDR2 YYNGEE. Trimming shortened V by 5 bases and J by 0 bases, and 12 bases separated the two germline ends. The length of the CDR3 is 15 residues. The CDR3 region is CASSPEGGSGNTIYF. The CDR3 nucleotides are TGTGCCAGCAGTCCAGAAGGGGGCTCTGGAAACACCATATATTTT. The full variable domain, completed using reference TRBV9 and TRBJ1-3, is DSGVTQTPKHLITATGQRVTLRCSPRSGDLSVYWYQQSLDQGLQFLIQYYNGEERAKGNILERFSAQQFPDLHSELNLSSLELGDSALYFCASSPEGGSGNTIYFGEGSWLTVV.

This clonotype has ten or more counts. The V and J genes are TRBV29-1 and TRBJ1-2; D remains unclear. The ends were cut back, 0 bases at V and 4 bases at J, with 12 bases in the middle. Germline-derived CDR1 and CDR2 are SQVTM and ANQGSEA. The CDR3 sequence is 14 residues long. The CDR3 bases are TGCAGCGTTGAAGATCTGAGGCAGGCCTATGGCTACACCTTC. It translates to CSVEDLRQAYGYTF. Combining the CDR3 with reference TRBV29-1 and TRBJ1-2 gives the whole variable domain SAVISQKPSRDICQRGTSLTIQCQVDSQVTMMFWYRQQPGQSLTLIATANQGSEATYESGFVIDKFPISRPNLTFSTLTVSNMSPEDSSIYLCSVEDLRQAYGYTFGSGTRLTVV.

About this clonotype itself: The junction departs from the called germline gene at one end, perhaps through a read error. The rearrangement uses TRBV11-1 and TRBJ1-4, with a possible D match to TRBD1 (5 bases). CDR3 length equals 17 residues. Germline V gives CDR1 SGHAT, CDR2 FQDESV (reference sequence). The CDR3 DNA follows: TGCGCCAGCAGCCAAGGTGTTGGGGGTTCTACTAATGAAAAACTGTTTTTT. Encoded protein: CASSQGVGGSTNEKLFF.

Here the CDR3 reads CASSQDDVRAFYGYTF. The CDR3, as DNA: TGTGCCAGCAGCCAAGATGATGTCAGGGCATTCTATGGCTACACCTTC. The rearrangement joins TRBV9 to TRBJ1-2; tentatively, D is TRBD1 (5 bases). V was clipped by 4 bases and J by 4 bases, with 20 bases between them. The germline gives CDR1 SGDLS, CDR2 YYNGEE. The CDR3 is made up of 16 amino acids.

This clonotype has just a few counts. The rearrangement links TRBV5-5 to TRBJ1-1; no clear D. Per the germline V gene, CDR1 is SGHKS and CDR2 is YYEKEE (reference sequence). The ends were cut back, 5 bases at V and 0 bases at J, with 14 bases in the middle. This CDR3 contains 15 residues. The CDR3, as DNA: TGTGCCAGCAGTTCGATCGGAGGGATGAACACTGAAGCTTTCTTT. It specifies CASSSIGGMNTEAFF.

This chain links TRBV29-1 with TRBJ2-3, with D possibly being TRBD2 (6 bases). V was trimmed by 7 bases and J by 4 bases, leaving 12 bases between them. Germline V gene lookup returns CDR1 SQVTM and CDR2 ANQGSEA. This CDR3 spans 12 amino acids. The chain's CDR3 is CSGSGGADTQYF. As DNA, the CDR3 is TGCAGCGGGTCCGGGGGAGCAGATACGCAGTATTTT.

J is TRBJ2-2 and V is TRBV7-3, with 9 bases that match TRBD1. Germline CDR1 is SGHTA and CDR2 is FQGTGA. V was pared by 6 bases and J by 4 bases, with 6 bases of the junction left unmatched. The CDR3 covers 15 residues. The CDR3 coding sequence is TGTGCCAGCAGACACGACAGGGGGAGCACCGGGGAGCTGTTTTTT. This encodes CASRHDRGSTGELFF.

The chain couples TRBV10-3 to TRBJ2-5; TRBD1 might be the D (5 bases). CDR1 and CDR2 (germline): ENHRY, SYGVKD. The CDR3 consists of 15 residues. The V and J ends lost 4 bases and 9 bases respectively, with 21 bases between them. The chain's CDR3 is CAISASRDGNQPQYF. CDR3 sequence (DNA): TGTGCCATCAGTGCGTCCAGGGATGGCAATCAGCCCCAGTACTTC.

Concerning this clonotype: At one boundary the junction diverges from the germline segment, which might be a read error. DNA of the CDR3: TGTGCCGGCAGCTTAGGCCCGGGTAAGAGGGACGAGCAGTACTTC. Translation: CAGSLGPGKRDEQYF. The J gene is TRBJ2-7, the V gene TRBV11-2, with D maybe TRBD2 (5 bases). The germline gives CDR1 SGHAT, CDR2 FQNNGV. The CDR3 runs to 15 residues.

This clonotype was recorded many times. The chain combines TRBV2 with TRBJ2-7; D unclear. V lost 3 bases, J lost 2 bases, and 5 bases lay in between. Germline V gene data show CDR1 as SNHLY and CDR2 as FYNNEI. This CDR3 contains 12 residues. The CDR3 DNA is TGTGCCAGCAGTGAGGTCCCCTACGAGCAGTACTTC. Amino acids: CASSEVPYEQYF.

This chain connects TRBV9 to TRBJ1-3; possible D gene TRBD1, 6 bases. The CDR3 runs to 17 residues. Germline CDR1 is SGDLS and CDR2 is YYNGEE. V gave up 0 bases and J gave up 0 bases, with 13 bases separating them. The CDR3 DNA follows: TGTGCCAGCAGCGTAGATCAGGGGCCAACCTCTGGAAACACCATATATTTT. This sequence encodes CASSVDQGPTSGNTIYF.

On this clonotype: The conserved phenylalanine or tryptophan normally closing the CDR3 is absent here, so this likely arose from a read error. Because the CDR3's place on the DNA is in doubt, the DNA is left out and the CDR3 is given as listed by TCRdb. The rearrangement uses TRBV20-1 and TRBJ1-1; the D call of TRBD1 is as the table states it, not checked on the DNA. Germline-derived CDR1 and CDR2 are DFQATT and SNEGSKA (reference sequence). The CDR3 spans 8 amino acids, including both terminal residues. The CDR3: CSASDRGS.

The chain is built from TRBV29-1 and TRBJ1-1; TRBD1 might be the D (6 bases). Germline-derived CDR1 and CDR2 are SQVTM and ANQGSEA. V lost 8 bases and J 0 bases, leaving 10 bases between the germline ends. CDR3 length equals 12 residues. CDR3: CSITGMNTEAFF. CDR3 sequence (DNA): TGCAGCATAACAGGGATGAACACTGAAGCTTTCTTT.

This clonotype occurred a few times. This chain links TRBV5-1 with TRBJ2-6, with 8 bases identical to TRBD1. Germline V gene sequence: CDR1 SGHRS, CDR2 YFSETQ. Trimming at V came to 0 bases and at J to 0 bases, leaving 2 bases not matched to a gene. The CDR3 is 17 residues long. CDR3 sequence reads: CASSLADRGSGANVLTF. The CDR3 nucleotides read TGCGCCAGCAGCTTGGCAGACAGGGGCTCTGGGGCCAACGTCCTGACTTTC.

The sample holds a few counts of this clonotype. This rearrangement joins TRBV12-3 or TRBV12-4 to TRBJ2-5; D remains unclear. CDR3 size: 15 residues. V lost 2 bases, J lost 5 bases, and 15 bases lay in between. The CDR3 here is CASSLMDGVSETQYF. Here the CDR3 DNA reads TGTGCCAGCAGTTTAATGGATGGAGTGTCGGAGACCCAGTACTTC.